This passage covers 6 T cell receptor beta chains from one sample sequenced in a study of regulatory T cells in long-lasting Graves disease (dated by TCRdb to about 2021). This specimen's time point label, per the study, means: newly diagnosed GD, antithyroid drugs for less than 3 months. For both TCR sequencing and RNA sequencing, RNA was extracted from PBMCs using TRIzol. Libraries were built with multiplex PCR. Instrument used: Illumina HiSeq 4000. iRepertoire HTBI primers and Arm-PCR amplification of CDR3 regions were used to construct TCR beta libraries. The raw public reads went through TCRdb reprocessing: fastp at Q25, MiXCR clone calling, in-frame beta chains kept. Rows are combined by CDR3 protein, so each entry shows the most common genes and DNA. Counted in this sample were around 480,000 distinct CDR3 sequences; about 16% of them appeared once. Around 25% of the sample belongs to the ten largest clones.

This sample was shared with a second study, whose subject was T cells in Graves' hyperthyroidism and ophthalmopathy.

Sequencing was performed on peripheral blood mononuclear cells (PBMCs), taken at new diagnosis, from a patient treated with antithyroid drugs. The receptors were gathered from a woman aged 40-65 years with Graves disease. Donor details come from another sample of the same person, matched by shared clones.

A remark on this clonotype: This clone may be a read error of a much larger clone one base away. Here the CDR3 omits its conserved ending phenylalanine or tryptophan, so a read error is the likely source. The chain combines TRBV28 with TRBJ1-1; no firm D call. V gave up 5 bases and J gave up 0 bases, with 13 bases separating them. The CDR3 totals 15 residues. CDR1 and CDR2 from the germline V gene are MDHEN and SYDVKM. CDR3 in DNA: TGTGCCAGCAGTCCCGACACCCCGATGAACACTGAAGCTTTCCTT. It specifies CASSPDTPMNTEAFL.

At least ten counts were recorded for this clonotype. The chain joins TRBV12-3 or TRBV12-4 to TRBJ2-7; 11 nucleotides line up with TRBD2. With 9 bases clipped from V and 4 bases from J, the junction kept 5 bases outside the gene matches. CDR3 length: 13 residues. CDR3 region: CASTSGGQYEQYF. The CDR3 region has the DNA TGTGCCAGTACTAGCGGGGGCCAGTACGAGCAGTACTTC.

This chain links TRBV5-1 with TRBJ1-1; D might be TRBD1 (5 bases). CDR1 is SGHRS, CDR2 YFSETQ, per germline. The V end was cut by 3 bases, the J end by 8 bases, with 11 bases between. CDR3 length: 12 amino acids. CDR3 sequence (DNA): TGCGCCAGCAGCTACTACAGGTCCGAAGCTTTCTTT. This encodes CASSYYRSEAFF.

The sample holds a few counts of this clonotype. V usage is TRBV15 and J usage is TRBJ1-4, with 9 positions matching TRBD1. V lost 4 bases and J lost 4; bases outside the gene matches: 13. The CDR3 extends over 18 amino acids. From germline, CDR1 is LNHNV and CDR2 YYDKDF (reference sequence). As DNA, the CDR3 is TGTGCCACCAGCAAAAATATGATGGGACAGGGAAGTAATGAAAAACTGTTTTTT. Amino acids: CATSKNMMGQGSNEKLFF.

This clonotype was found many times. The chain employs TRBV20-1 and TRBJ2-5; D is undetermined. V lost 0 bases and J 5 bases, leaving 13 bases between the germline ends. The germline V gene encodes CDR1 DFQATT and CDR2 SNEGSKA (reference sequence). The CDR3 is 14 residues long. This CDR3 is CSARDAARMETQYF. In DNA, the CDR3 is TGCAGTGCTAGAGATGCGGCTAGAATGGAGACCCAGTACTTC.

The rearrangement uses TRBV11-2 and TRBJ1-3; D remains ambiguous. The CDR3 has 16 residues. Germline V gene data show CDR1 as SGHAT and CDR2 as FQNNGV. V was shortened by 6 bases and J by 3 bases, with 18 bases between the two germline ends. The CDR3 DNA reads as TGTGCCAGCAGGAGGGATTCGCCGGCGAGTGGAAACACCATATATTTT. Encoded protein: CASRRDSPASGNTIYF.